These 18 T cell receptor beta chains were sequenced from one sample in a study of PD-1 blockade in mismatch repair-deficient tumors (TCRdb year 2017). The library was obtained by the immunoSEQ multiplex PCR assay. In its TCRdb copy, this immuneACCESS table keeps in-frame sequences only and misses some clones. Where compared with another copy, unresolved V genes explain less than half of these, and the others have no known cause. This sample gives 45,000 to 55,000 clones in total; approximately 81% of them show up just once. The ten largest make up roughly 8.7% of the sample. The sample here was peripheral blood, taken roughly 20 weeks after starting pembrolizumab. These TCRs come from an adult with mismatch repair-deficient cancer.

This chain links TRBV21-1 with TRBJ1-5; TRBD1 reflects the table's D call only, with no check against the DNA. TRBV21-1 is noted as a pseudogene. The CDR3 consists of 20 residues. For the CDR3, the DNA is TGTGCCAGCAGCATTTATACCACAGGGGGCGTACTCCAGGGCAATCAGCCCCAGCATTTT. Its protein is CASSIYTTGGVLQGNQPQHF.

This clone was seen a handful of times. The rearrangement joins TRBV5-1 to TRBJ1-5, with 10 nucleotides matching TRBD1. V gave up 4 bases and J gave up 5 bases; unmatched junction bases: 3. The CDR3 is made up of 14 amino acids. The germline V gene has CDR1 SGHRS and CDR2 YFSETQ. CDR3 in DNA: TGCGCCAGCAGCGTAGGGACAGGGGATCAGCCCCAGCATTTT. Amino acid sequence: CASSVGTGDQPQHF.

This clone came up a few times. This sequence joins TRBV2 and TRBJ2-7; 14 nucleotides agree with TRBD2. This CDR3 spans 16 amino acids. Germline assignment: CDR1 SNHLY and CDR2 FYNNEI. The ends lost 6 bases at V and 1 base at J; junction bases unmatched: 5. For the CDR3, the DNA is TGTGCCAGCAGGGGGGGGACTAGCGGGAGATCCTACGAGCAGTACTTC. Protein product: CASRGGTSGRSYEQYF.

The V call is TRBV5-1, the J call TRBJ1-1; no firm D call. V shed 0 bases and J shed 0 bases, with 18 bases lying between them. The germline V gene encodes CDR1 SGHRS and CDR2 YFSETQ. The CDR3 contains 18 residues. CDR3 nucleotides: TGCGCCAGCAGCTTGGCCTCGCCACACCGAGTCATGAACACTGAAGCTTTCTTT. As protein: CASSLASPHRVMNTEAFF.

The genes are TRBV5-4 and TRBJ2-1; D may be TRBD1 or TRBD2 (5 bases each). Trimming cost V 2 bases and J 5 bases, with 17 bases left between them. CDR1 SGHNT and CDR2 YYREEE come from the germline V gene (reference sequence). The CDR3 sequence is 16 residues long. DNA for the CDR3: TGTGCCAGCAGCTTTGGGGACCCGAGACGAGACAATGAGCAGTTCTTC. This gives the protein CASSFGDPRRDNEQFF.

In this sample, this clone turned up a few times. The chain is built from TRBV11-2 and TRBJ2-2, with D perhaps TRBD1 (5 bases). The V gene lost 6 bases and the J gene lost 0 bases, with 8 bases spanning the gap. CDR3 size: 14 residues. Germline CDR1 reads SGHAT; CDR2 reads FQNNGV. CDR3 in amino acids: CASRTTANTGELFF. The CDR3 region has the DNA TGTGCCAGCAGGACGACAGCGAACACCGGGGAGCTGTTTTTT.

V gene TRBV5-4 combines with J gene TRBJ1-5; D unclear. V lost 3 bases to trimming and J lost 0 bases, with 7 bases between them. The CDR3 sequence is 14 residues long. CDR1 is SGHNT, CDR2 YYREEE, per germline (reference sequence). The CDR3 region is CASSSGISNQPQHF. CDR3 nucleotides: TGTGCCAGCAGCTCGGGTATTAGCAATCAGCCCCAGCATTTT.

This chain's CDR3 is CASSRGSGRASSYEQYF. For the CDR3, the DNA is TGTGCCAGCAGCCGCGGTAGCGGAAGGGCCTCCTCCTACGAGCAGTACTTC. This sequence joins TRBV11-2 and TRBJ2-7; possibly TRBD2 for D (6 bases). The CDR3 loop spans 17 amino acids. Germline CDR1 reads SGHAT; CDR2 reads FQNNGV. With 5 bases removed from V and 0 bases from J, the gap between germline ends came to 20 bases.

This clone showed up just a few times. The chain links TRBV19 to TRBJ2-3; tentatively, D is TRBD2 (5 bases). Trimming removed 7 bases from V and 13 bases from J, with 15 bases in between. There are 11 residues in the CDR3. Germline-derived CDR1 and CDR2 are LNHDA and SQIVND (reference sequence). The CDR3 is CASIVEGVKYF. The CDR3 nucleotides are TGTGCCAGTATCGTCGAGGGAGTAAAGTATTTT. Filled out from reference TRBV19 and TRBJ2-3, the complete variable domain reads DGGITQSPKYLFRKEGQNVTLSCEQNLNHDAMYWYRQDPGQGLRLIYYSQIVNDFQKGDIAEGYSVSREKKESFPLTVTSAQKNPTAFYLCASIVEGVKYFGPGTRLTVL.

The V call is TRBV10-3, the J call TRBJ2-1; 7 bases are a match to TRBD1. V lost 4 bases and J lost 0; bases outside the gene matches: 6. In germline, CDR1 is ENHRY, CDR2 SYGVKD. The CDR3 runs 16 residues. The CDR3 coding sequence is TGTGCCATCAGTGCTGACAGGGCAAGCTCCTACAATGAGCAGTTCTTC. This codes for CAISADRASSYNEQFF.

Worth noting for this clone: One end of the junction fails to match germline, which may point to a read error. The chain links TRBV7-7 to TRBJ2-7, with TRBD1 as a possible D gene (5 bases). The germline V gene encodes CDR1 SSHAT and CDR2 FNYEAQ (reference sequence). There are 13 residues in the CDR3. The CDR3 DNA reads TGTGCTAGCAGCACTACCATTACAGGCGAGCAGTACTTC. This encodes CASSTTITGEQYF.

The rearrangement links TRBV5-1 to TRBJ1-2, with a weak D call TRBD1 (5 bases). V shed 1 base and J shed 6 bases, with 13 bases lying between them. This CDR3 has 14 amino acids. From germline, CDR1 is SGHRS and CDR2 YFSETQ. The CDR3 region has the DNA TGCGCCAGCAGCTTGTCCCAGGGCGGGAATGGCTACACCTTC. This codes for CASSLSQGGNGYTF.

The rearrangement joins TRBV12-5 to TRBJ2-1; D not certain. CDR1 is LGHNT, CDR2 FRNRAP, per germline. The CDR3 is 12 amino acids. V was clipped by 1 base and J by 9 bases, with 7 bases between them. The CDR3 DNA sequence: TGTGCTAGTGGTTTGGACATACCTGAGCAGTTCTTC. As protein: CASGLDIPEQFF. The full variable domain, its missing parts supplied by reference TRBV12-5 and TRBJ2-1, is DARVTQTPRHKVTEMGQEVTMRCQPILGHNTVFWYRQTMMQGLELLAYFRNRAPLDDSGMPKDRFSAEMPDATLATLKIQPSEPRDSAVYFCASGLDIPEQFFGPGTRLTVL.

The chain recombines TRBV30 with TRBJ2-2, with D perhaps TRBD1 (5 bases). This CDR3 has 15 residues. V gave up 5 bases and J gave up 2 bases, with 15 bases separating them. Germline V gene data show CDR1 as GTSNPN and CDR2 as SVGIG (reference sequence). In DNA, the CDR3 is TGTGCCTGGGGGGCGCCAGGGTTAAACACCGGGGAGCTGTTTTTT. This encodes CAWGAPGLNTGELFF.

This clone was seen only a few times. The chain employs TRBV6-5 and TRBJ1-2; 8 nucleotides match TRBD1. The V and J ends lost 6 bases and 2 bases, in that order; junction bases with no gene match: 2. Germline-derived CDR1 and CDR2 are MNHEY and SVGAGI. The CDR3 is made up of 13 amino acids. The CDR3: CASSWTGNYGYTF. CDR3 nucleotides: TGTGCCAGCAGCTGGACAGGGAACTATGGCTACACCTTC.

In this sample, this clone turned up once. The CDR3 nucleotides read TGTGCCTGGGGCCACCCTGCTAGCACAGATACGCAGTATTTT. Its protein is CAWGHPASTDTQYF. The chain uses TRBV30 and TRBJ2-3, with D hard to call. Germline V CDR1 and CDR2: GTSNPN, SVGIG (reference sequence). Trimming stripped 5 bases from V and 0 bases from J, with 12 bases between. The CDR3 has 14 residues.

This sequence joins TRBV29-1 and TRBJ1-1; D is possibly TRBD1 (6 bases). The V gene lost 8 bases and the J gene lost 11 bases, with 18 bases spanning the gap. This CDR3 is built from 11 residues. Germline V gene sequence: CDR1 SQVTM, CDR2 ANQGSEA. In DNA form, the CDR3 reads TGCAGCTCTGAACCCAGGGGTAGGGCTTTCTTT. Residues: CSSEPRGRAFF.

This clone came up once. V usage is TRBV7-2 and J usage is TRBJ1-3; 9 bases are shared with TRBD1. Germline V lookup: CDR1 SGHTA, CDR2 FQGNSA. The trim removed 1 base at V and 2 bases at J, leaving 3 bases unmatched. This CDR3 is built from 16 residues. The CDR3 sequence: CASSLGGDRAGNTIYF. In DNA, the CDR3 is TGTGCCAGCAGCTTAGGAGGGGACAGGGCTGGAAACACCATATATTTT.